This T cell receptor (beta chain) was profiled in a study of T cell responses to AZD1222 COVID-19 vaccine. Study observations and caveats: Vaccination with two AZD1222 doses was followed by a rise in Spike-specific TCR breadth and depth. At baseline, just a handful of AZD1222 recipients tested seropositive. No day 14 peak samples; only post-peak repertoires were characterized.

Method: immunoSEQ multiplex PCR; TCRdb's copy keeps in-frame clones and lacks some. The table includes 90,000 to 95,000 clones, about 89% detected once. About this clone itself: Its antigen remains unknown.

After removal of 5 bases from V and 9 bases from J, the junction contained 8 bases not matched to a gene. The CDR3 totals 15 residues. Looked up from germline, CDR1 is WSHSY and CDR2 is SAAADI. The chain has TRBV10-2 and TRBJ2-1; 12 positions match TRBD2. The receptor comes from an adult in good health. The sequencing here drew on peripheral blood, taken on day 0 of AZD1222 vaccination. CDR3 residues: CASSPSGRVGGEQFF. In DNA form, the CDR3 reads TGCGCCAGCAGTCCTAGCGGGAGGGTCGGCGGTGAGCAGTTCTTC.